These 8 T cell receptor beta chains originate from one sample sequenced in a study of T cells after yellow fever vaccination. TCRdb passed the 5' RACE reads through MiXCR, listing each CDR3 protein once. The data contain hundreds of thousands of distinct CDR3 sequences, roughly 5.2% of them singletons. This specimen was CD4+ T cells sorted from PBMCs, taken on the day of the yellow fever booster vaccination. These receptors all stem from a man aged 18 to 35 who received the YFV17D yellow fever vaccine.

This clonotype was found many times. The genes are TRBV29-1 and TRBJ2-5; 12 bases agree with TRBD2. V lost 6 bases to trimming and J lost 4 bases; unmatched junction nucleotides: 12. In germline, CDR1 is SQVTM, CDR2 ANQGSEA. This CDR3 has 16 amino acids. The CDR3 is CSVAGVMTSGGETQYF. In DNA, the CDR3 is TGCAGCGTGGCAGGCGTCATGACTAGCGGGGGAGAGACCCAGTACTTC.

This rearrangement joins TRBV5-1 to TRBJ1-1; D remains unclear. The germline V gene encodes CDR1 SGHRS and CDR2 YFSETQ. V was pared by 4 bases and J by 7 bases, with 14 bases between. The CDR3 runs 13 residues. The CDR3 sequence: CASSNIQGGEAFF. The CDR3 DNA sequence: TGCGCCAGCAGCAACATTCAAGGAGGTGAAGCTTTCTTT.

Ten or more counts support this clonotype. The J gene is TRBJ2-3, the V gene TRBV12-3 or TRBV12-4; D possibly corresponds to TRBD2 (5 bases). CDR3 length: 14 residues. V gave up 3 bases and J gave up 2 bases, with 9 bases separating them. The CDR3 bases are TGTGCCAGCAGTTTCGGGGTGGACACAGATACGCAGTATTTT. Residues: CASSFGVDTDTQYF.

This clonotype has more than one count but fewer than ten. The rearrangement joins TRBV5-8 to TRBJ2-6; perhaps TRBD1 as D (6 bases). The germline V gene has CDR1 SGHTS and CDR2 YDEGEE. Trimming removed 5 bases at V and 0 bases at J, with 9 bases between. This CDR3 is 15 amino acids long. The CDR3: CASSSGHSGANVLTF. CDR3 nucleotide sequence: TGTGCCAGCAGTTCGGGACACTCTGGGGCCAACGTCCTGACTTTC.

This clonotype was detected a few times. The CDR3 sequence is CASSPGQGGSEAFF. CDR3 nucleotides: TGTGCCAGCTCACCGGGACAGGGTGGCTCTGAAGCTTTCTTT. The J gene is TRBJ1-1, the V gene TRBV18; 9 bases are shared with TRBD1. Unmatched junction bases numbered 5, after V lost 3 bases and J lost 6 bases. The CDR3 is 14 residues long. Germline CDR1 is KGHSH and CDR2 is LQKENI.

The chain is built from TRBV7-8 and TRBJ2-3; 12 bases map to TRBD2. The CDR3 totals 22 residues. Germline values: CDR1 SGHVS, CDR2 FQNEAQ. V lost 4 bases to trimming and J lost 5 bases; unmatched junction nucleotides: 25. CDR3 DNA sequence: TGTGCCAGCAGCTCTCAAGGATTGCGGGGAGCTCTAGCGGGGGGGGGAAGAGATACGCAGTATTTT. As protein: CASSSQGLRGALAGGGRDTQYF.

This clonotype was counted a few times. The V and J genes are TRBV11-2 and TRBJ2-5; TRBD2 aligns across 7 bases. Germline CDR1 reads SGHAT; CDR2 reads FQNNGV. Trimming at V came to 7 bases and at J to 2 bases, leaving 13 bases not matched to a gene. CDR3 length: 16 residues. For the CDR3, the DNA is TGTGCCAGCACCCCTACGGGGGGAGCAGGGCAAGAGACCCAGTACTTC. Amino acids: CASTPTGGAGQETQYF.

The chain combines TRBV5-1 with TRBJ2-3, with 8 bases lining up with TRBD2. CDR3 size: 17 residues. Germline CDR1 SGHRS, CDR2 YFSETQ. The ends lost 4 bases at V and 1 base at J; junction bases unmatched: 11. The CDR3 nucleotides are TGCGCCAGCAGCCAAAACTTAGCGGGACGTCGCACAGATACGCAGTATTTT. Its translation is CASSQNLAGRRTDTQYF.